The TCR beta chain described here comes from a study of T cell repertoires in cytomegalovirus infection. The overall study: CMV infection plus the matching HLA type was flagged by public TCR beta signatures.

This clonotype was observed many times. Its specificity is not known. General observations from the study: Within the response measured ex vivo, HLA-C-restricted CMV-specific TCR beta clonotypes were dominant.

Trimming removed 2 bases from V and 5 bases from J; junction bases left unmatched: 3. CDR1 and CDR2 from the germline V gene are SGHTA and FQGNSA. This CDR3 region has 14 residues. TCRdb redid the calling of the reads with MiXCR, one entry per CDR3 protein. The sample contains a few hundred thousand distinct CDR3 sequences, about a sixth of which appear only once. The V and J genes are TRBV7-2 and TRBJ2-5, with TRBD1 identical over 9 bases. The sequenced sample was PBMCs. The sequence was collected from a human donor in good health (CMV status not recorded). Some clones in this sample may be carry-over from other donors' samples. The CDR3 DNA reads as TGTGCCAGCAGCTTACACAGGGGGCCGGAGACCCAGTACTTC. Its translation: CASSLHRGPETQYF.